The source of this T cell receptor (beta chain) is a study of CD4 T cells in relation to SARS-CoV-2 and coronaviruses. Study-level findings and limits: The assay detects memory recall responses, not culture-primed primary responses.

Survey-level TCR-beta sequencing used DNA from CEF-cultured naive and memory CD4+ T cells. This table comes from immunoSEQ multiplex PCR, and its TCRdb copy is limited to in-frame clones, with some not included. This table holds 35,000 to 45,000 clones, roughly 83% found once. CD4 enrichment then naive enrichment separated naive from memory CD4+ cells. Worth noting for this clone: What it binds is unknown.

CDR1 is LGHNT, CDR2 FRNRAP, per germline. The CDR3 consists of 13 residues. The ends were cut back, 2 bases at V and 1 base at J, with 4 bases in the middle. The sample taken for sequencing was naive CD4+ T cells from PBMCs, cultured in vitro. Noted subset: naive CD4+ T cells isolated by negative enrichment. V and J are TRBV12-5 and TRBJ2-3; D is undetermined. The TCR originated in an adult with COVID-19. Here the CDR3 reads CASGLWGTDTQYF. The CDR3 DNA reads as TGTGCTAGTGGTTTGTGGGGCACAGATACGCAGTATTTT.